The 10 T cell receptor beta chains listed next were all sequenced from one sample in a study of blood T cell repertoires in COVID-19. Profiling relied on immunoSEQ multiplex PCR, and the TCRdb table lists in-frame clones only, not all of them. Of around 200,000 clones listed, approximately 86% are singletons. Material for sequencing was PBMCs or T cells enriched from blood (not recorded which). These receptors all stem from a woman aged 25 to 39 who had been exposed to COVID-19.

The CDR3 loop is CASSFRLAGGQETQYF. In nucleotides, the CDR3 is TGTGCCAGCAGTTTCCGACTAGCGGGGGGCCAAGAGACCCAGTACTTC. The chain uses TRBV27 and TRBJ2-5; 13 bases align to TRBD2. Germline CDR1 and CDR2: MNHEY and SMNVEV (reference sequence). The CDR3 spans 16 residues. V dropped 3 bases and J dropped 1; count of bases not matched to a gene: 2.

This chain uses TRBV25-1 with TRBJ2-5; a possible D gene is TRBD1 (6 bases). Trimming shortened V by 1 base and J by 4 bases, and 10 bases separated the two germline ends. CDR1 is MGHDK and CDR2 is SYGVNS in the germline V gene. The CDR3 runs 14 residues. The CDR3 DNA follows: TGTGCCAGCAGTGAATCGGGCAGGGGAGAGACCCAGTACTTC. It codes for CASSESGRGETQYF.

V is TRBV27 and J is TRBJ2-7; maybe TRBD1 (6 bases). The V gene's germline CDR1 is MNHEY and CDR2 SMNVEV (reference sequence). The CDR3 is 16 amino acids. Trimming removed 7 bases from V and 0 bases from J, with 19 bases in between. The CDR3 spells CASTSTWDKSSYEQYF. CDR3 nucleotide sequence: TGTGCCAGCACCAGTACTTGGGACAAAAGCTCCTACGAGCAGTACTTC.

V and J are TRBV5-1 and TRBJ1-4; perhaps TRBD1 as D (6 bases). This CDR3 region has 16 residues. The ends were cut back, 3 bases at V and 10 bases at J, with 22 bases in the middle. In germline, CDR1 is SGHRS, CDR2 YFSETQ. The CDR3 DNA is TGCGCCAGCAGCTCGGAGGGGGAGGGAACTTCTGGAAAACTGTTTTTT. It is translated as CASSSEGEGTSGKLFF.

The CDR3 reads CASTGQKGYYGYTF. Here the CDR3 DNA reads TGTGCCAGCACTGGACAGAAGGGATACTATGGCTACACCTTC. The rearrangement joins TRBV2 to TRBJ1-2; weak D call: TRBD1 (6 bases). Germline V lookup: CDR1 SNHLY, CDR2 FYNNEI. V lost 7 bases, J lost 3 bases, and 15 bases lay in between. The CDR3 runs 14 residues.

The rearrangement joins TRBV6-5 to TRBJ1-5, with 7 bases that match TRBD1. The V segment lost 7 bases and the J segment 2 bases; nucleotides outside the gene matches: 5. The CDR3 has 14 residues. Per germline, CDR1 MNHEY and CDR2 SVGAGI. CDR3 nucleotide sequence: TGTGCCAGCAAGGGGCAGGGGGGCAATCAGCCCCAGCATTTT. Protein sequence: CASKGQGGNQPQHF.

The V call is TRBV5-1, the J call TRBJ2-7; TRBD2 aligns across 8 bases. The V and J ends lost 0 bases and 7 bases, in that order; junction bases with no gene match: 12. The germline gives CDR1 SGHRS, CDR2 YFSETQ. The CDR3 covers 16 residues. For the CDR3, the DNA is TGCGCCAGCAGCTTGGGGTCGCGGGGGGCCGCTTTGGAGCAGTACTTC. Its translation is CASSLGSRGAALEQYF.

V is TRBV11-2 and J is TRBJ2-4, with 9 bases aligning to TRBD1. V was clipped by 3 bases and J by 7 bases; unmatched bases: 10. Germline V CDR1 and CDR2: SGHAT, FQNNGV. CDR3 length: 16 residues. Here the CDR3 DNA reads TGTGCCAGCAGCTTGGGGGGTAGGGACAGGGCGAACATTCAGTACTTC. It translates to CASSLGGRDRANIQYF.

The CDR3: CASSFLGERLEQFF. CDR3 nucleotide sequence: TGTGCCAGCAGTTTCCTCGGGGAGAGGCTTGAGCAGTTCTTC. This chain links TRBV27 with TRBJ2-1; D might be TRBD2 (5 bases). CDR3 length: 14 residues. CDR1 is MNHEY, CDR2 SMNVEV, per germline (reference sequence). V lost 3 bases to trimming and J lost 9 bases, with 15 bases between them.

This clone was picked up one time. This rearrangement joins TRBV20-1 to TRBJ2-7; D is perhaps TRBD2 (5 bases). Germline assignment: CDR1 DFQATT and CDR2 SNEGSKA (reference sequence). V lost 5 bases and J lost 4, with 9 bases in between. CDR3 size: 11 residues. The CDR3 region is CSAGRGYEQYF. In nucleotides, the CDR3 is TGCAGTGCTGGGAGAGGGTACGAGCAGTACTTC.